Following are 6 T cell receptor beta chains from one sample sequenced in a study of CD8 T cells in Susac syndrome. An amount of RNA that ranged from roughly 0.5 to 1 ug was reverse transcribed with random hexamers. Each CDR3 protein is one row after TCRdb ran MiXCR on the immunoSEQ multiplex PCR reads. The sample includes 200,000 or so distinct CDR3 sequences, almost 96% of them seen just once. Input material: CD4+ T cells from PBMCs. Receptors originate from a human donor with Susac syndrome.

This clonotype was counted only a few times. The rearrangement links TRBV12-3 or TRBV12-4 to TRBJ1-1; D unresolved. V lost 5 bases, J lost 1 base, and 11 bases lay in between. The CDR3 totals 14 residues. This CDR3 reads CASSQRTANTEAFF. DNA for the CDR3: TGTGCCAGCAGTCAGAGGACGGCGAACACTGAAGCTTTCTTT.

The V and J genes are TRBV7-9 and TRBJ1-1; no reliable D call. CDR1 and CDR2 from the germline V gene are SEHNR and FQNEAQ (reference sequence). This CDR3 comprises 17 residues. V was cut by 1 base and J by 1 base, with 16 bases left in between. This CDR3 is CASSLVAVEDENTEAFF. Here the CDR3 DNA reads TGTGCCAGCAGCTTAGTGGCGGTGGAGGATGAGAACACTGAAGCTTTCTTT.

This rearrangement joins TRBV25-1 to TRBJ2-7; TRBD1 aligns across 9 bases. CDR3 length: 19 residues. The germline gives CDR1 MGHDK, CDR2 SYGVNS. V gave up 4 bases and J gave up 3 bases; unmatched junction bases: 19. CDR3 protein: CASSAIYRDRERWGYEQYF. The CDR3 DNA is TGTGCCAGCAGTGCCATATACCGGGACAGGGAACGGTGGGGCTACGAGCAGTACTTC.

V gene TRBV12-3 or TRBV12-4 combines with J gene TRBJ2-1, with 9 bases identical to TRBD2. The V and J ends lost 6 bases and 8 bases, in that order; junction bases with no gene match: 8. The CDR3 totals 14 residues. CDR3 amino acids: CASRTGLASDEQFF. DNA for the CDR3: TGTGCCAGCAGGACGGGACTAGCCAGCGATGAGCAGTTCTTC.

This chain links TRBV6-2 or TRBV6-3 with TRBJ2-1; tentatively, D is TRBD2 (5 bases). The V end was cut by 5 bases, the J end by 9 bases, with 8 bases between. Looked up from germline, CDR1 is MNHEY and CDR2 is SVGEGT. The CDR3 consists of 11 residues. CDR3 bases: TGTGCCAGCAGTATCGGAGGTGAGCAGTTCTTC. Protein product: CASSIGGEQFF.

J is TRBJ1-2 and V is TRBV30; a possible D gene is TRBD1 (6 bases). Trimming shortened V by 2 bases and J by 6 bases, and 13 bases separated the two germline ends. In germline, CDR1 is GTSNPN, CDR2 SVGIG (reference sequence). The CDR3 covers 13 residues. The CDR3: CAWSRDNTNGYTF. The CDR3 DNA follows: TGTGCCTGGAGTAGGGACAACACCAATGGCTACACCTTC.